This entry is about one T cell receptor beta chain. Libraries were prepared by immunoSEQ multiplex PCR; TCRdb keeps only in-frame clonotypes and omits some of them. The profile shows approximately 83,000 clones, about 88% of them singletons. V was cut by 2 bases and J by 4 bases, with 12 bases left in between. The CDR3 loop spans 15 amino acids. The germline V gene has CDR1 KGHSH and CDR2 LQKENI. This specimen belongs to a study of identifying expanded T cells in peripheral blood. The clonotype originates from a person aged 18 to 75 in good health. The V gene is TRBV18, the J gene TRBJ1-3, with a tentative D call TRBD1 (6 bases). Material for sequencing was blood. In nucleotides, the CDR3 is TGTGCCAGCTCACCAGTACAGGGAGACGGAAACACCATATATTTT. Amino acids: CASSPVQGDGNTIYF. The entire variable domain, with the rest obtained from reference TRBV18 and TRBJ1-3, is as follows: NAGVMQNPRHLVRRRGQEARLRCSPMKGHSHVYWYRQLPEEGLKFMVYLQKENIIDESGMPKERFSAEFPKEGPSILRIQQVVRGDSAAYFCASSPVQGDGNTIYFGEGSWLTVV.